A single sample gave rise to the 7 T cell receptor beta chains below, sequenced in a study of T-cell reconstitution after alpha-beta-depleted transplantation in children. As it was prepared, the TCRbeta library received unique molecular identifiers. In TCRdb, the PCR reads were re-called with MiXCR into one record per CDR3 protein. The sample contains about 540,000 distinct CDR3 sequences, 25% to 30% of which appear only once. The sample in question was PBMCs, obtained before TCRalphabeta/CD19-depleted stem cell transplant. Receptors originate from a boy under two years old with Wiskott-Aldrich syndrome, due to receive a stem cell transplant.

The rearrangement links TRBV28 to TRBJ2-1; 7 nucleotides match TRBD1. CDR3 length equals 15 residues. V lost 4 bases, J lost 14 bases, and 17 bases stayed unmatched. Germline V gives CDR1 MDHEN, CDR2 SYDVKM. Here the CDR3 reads CASSSLDQGTDVKFF. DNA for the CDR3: TGTGCCAGCAGTTCCCTCGACCAAGGGACAGATGTGAAGTTCTTC.

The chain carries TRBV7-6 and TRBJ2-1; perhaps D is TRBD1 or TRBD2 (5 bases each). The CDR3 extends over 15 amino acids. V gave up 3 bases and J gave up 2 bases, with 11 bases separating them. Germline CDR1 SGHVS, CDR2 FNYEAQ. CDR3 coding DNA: TGTGCCAGCAGCTTCGAAGTGGGGGCCTACAATGAGCAGTTCTTC. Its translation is CASSFEVGAYNEQFF.

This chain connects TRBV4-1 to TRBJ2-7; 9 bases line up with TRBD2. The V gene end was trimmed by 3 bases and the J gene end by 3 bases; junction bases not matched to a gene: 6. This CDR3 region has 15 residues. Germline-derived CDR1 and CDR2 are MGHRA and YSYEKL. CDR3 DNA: TGCGCCAGCAGCCAGATAGCGGGAGTGTTCTACGAGCAGTACTTC. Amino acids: CASSQIAGVFYEQYF.

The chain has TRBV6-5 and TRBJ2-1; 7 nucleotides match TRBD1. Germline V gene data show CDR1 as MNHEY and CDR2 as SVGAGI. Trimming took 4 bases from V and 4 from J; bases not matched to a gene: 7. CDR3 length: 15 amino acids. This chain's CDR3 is CASSSGQAIYNEQFF. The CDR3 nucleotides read TGTGCCAGCAGTTCCGGACAGGCGATATACAATGAGCAGTTCTTC.

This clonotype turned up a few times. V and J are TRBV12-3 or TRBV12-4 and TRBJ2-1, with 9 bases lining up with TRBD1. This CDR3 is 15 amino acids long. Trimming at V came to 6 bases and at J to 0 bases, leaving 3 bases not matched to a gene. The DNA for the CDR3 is TGTGCCAGCAGCCCGACAGGGGGCTCCTACAATGAGCAGTTCTTC. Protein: CASSPTGGSYNEQFF.

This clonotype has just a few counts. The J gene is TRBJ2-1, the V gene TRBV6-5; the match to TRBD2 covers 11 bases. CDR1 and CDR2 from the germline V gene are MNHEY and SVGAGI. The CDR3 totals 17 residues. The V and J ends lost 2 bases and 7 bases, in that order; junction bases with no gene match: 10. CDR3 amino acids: CASSYVRLAGISNEQFF. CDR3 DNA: TGTGCCAGCAGTTACGTTAGACTAGCGGGAATCTCGAATGAGCAGTTCTTC.

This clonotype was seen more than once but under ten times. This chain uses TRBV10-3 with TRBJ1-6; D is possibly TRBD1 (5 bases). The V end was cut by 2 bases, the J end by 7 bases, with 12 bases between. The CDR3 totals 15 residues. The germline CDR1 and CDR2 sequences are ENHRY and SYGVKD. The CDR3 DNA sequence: TGTGCCATCAGTGAGGGGGGACGGTTGAATTCACCCCTCCACTTT. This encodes CAISEGGRLNSPLHF.